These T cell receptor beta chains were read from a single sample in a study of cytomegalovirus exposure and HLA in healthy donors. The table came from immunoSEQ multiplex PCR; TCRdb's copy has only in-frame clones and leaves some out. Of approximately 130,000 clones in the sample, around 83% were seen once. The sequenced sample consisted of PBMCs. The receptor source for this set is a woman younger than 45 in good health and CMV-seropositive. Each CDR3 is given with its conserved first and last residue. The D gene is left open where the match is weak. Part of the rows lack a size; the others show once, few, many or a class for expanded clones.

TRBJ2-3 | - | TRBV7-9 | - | CASSSRDTLTDTQYF | TGTGCCAGCAGTTCACGGGACACACTCACAGATACGCAGTATTTT
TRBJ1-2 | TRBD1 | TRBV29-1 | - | CSVRDRGNYGYTF | TGCAGCGTCCGGGACAGGGGGAACTATGGCTACACCTTC
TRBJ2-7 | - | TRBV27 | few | CASSLSAGGYEQYF | TGTGCCAGCAGTTTATCAGCCGGAGGGTACGAGCAGTACTTC
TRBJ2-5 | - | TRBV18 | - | CASSPQGRGETQYF | TGTGCCAGCTCACCACAGGGCAGGGGTGAGACCCAGTACTTC
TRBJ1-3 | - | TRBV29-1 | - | CSVGGVFGNTIYF | TGCAGCGTTGGGGGAGTTTTTGGAAACACCATATATTTT
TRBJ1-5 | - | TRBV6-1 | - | CASRAYVEQPQHF | TGTGCCAGCAGGGCCTACGTGGAGCAGCCCCAGCATTTT
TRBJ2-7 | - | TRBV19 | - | CASRPQGASTYEQYF | TGTGCCAGTCGCCCACAGGGCGCTAGCACCTACGAGCAGTACTTC
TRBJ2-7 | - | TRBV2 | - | CASNFVREQYF | TGTGCCAGCAATTTTGTGAGGGAGCAGTACTTC
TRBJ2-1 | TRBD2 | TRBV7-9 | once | CASSLGGLAGAYNEQFF | TGTGCCAGCAGCTTAGGGGGACTAGCGGGAGCCTACAATGAGCAGTTCTTC
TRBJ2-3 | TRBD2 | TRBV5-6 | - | CASSLLPGGDTQYF | TGTGCCAGCAGCCTCCTCCCGGGGGGGGATACGCAGTATTTT
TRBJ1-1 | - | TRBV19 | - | CASTSPRRAEAFF | TGTGCCAGTACCTCACCTAGACGCGCTGAAGCTTTCTTT
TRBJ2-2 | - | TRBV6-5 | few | CASSYSREAGLFF | TGTGCCAGCAGTTACTCAAGGGAGGCAGGGCTGTTTTTT
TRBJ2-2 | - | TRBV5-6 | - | CASSLLRGRTGELFF | TGTGCCAGCAGCTTACTCAGGGGCCGCACCGGGGAGCTGTTTTTT
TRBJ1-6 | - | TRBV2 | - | CASSEVPPINSPLHF | TGTGCCAGCAGTGAAGTTCCCCCCATTAATTCACCCCTCCACTTT
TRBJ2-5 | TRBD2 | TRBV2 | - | CASSVGREVGETQYF | TGTGCCAGCAGTGTTGGGCGGGAGGTGGGAGAGACCCAGTACTTC
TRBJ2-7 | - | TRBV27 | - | CASRWDLRAAEQYF | TGTGCCAGCAGGTGGGACTTGAGGGCGGCCGAGCAGTACTTC
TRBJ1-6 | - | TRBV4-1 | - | CASSQRGGNWPLHF | TGCGCCAGCAGCCAACGGGGAGGGAATTGGCCCCTCCACTTT
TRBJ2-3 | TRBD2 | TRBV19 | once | CASSIAGGWAQYF | TGTGCCAGTAGTATTGCGGGAGGCTGGGCGCAGTATTTT
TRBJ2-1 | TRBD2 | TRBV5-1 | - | CASSSVPGGPGNEQFF | TGCGCCAGCAGCTCCGTTCCGGGAGGGCCCGGGAATGAGCAGTTCTTC
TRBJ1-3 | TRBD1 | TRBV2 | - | CASSVGTGIDRGLGNTIYF | TGTGCCAGCAGTGTTGGGACGGGAATTGACAGGGGGCTTGGAAACACCATATATTTT
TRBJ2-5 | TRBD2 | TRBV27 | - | CASSPSGGDQETQYF | TGTGCCAGCAGCCCTAGCGGGGGGGACCAAGAGACCCAGTACTTC
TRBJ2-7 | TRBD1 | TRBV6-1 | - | CASSGDRATVEQYF | TGTGCCAGCAGTGGGGACAGGGCTACTGTCGAGCAGTACTTC
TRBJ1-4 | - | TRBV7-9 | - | CSSSLAPGLATNEKLFF | TGTTCCAGCAGCTTAGCGCCAGGCCTTGCAACTAATGAAAAACTGTTTTTT
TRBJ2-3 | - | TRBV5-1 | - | CASSLMESTDTQYF | TGCGCCAGCAGCTTGATGGAGAGCACAGATACGCAGTATTTT
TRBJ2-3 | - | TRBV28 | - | CASSLSLVETDTQYF | TGTGCCAGCAGTTTATCCCTAGTAGAAACAGATACGCAGTATTTT
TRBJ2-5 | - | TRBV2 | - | CASMTEETQYF | TGTGCCAGCATGACAGAAGAGACCCAGTACTTC
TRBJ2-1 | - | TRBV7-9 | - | CASSFQAEQFF | TGTGCCAGCAGCTTTCAGGCTGAGCAGTTCTTC
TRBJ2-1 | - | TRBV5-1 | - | CASSLGQYNEQFF | TGCGCCAGCAGCTTGGGGCAGTACAATGAGCAGTTCTTC
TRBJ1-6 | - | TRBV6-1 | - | CASSPGLWGDSPLHF | TGTGCCAGCAGTCCTGGACTCTGGGGTGATTCACCCCTCCACTTT
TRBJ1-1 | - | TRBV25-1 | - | CASRKAGRMNTEAFF | TGTGCCAGCAGAAAAGCGGGACGGATGAACACTGAAGCTTTCTTT
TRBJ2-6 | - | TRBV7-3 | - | CASSSPTGANVLTF | TGTGCCAGCAGCTCCCCCACTGGGGCCAACGTCCTGACTTTC
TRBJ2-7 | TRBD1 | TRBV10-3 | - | CAISRTGVSLDEQYF | TGTGCCATCAGCCGGACAGGGGTCTCTTTGGACGAGCAGTACTTC
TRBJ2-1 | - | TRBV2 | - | CASIETSYNEQFF | TGTGCCAGCATTGAGACTAGCTACAATGAGCAGTTCTTC
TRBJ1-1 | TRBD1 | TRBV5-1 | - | CASSSGTGVVEAFF | TGCGCCAGCAGCTCTGGGACAGGGGTAGTTGAAGCTTTCTTT
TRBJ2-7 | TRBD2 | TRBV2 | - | CASRTSGGDEQYF | TGTGCCAGCAGAACTAGCGGGGGCGACGAGCAGTACTTC
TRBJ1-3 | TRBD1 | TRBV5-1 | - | CASSLDRAAGTIYF | TGCGCCAGCAGTTTGGACAGGGCGGCTGGCACCATATATTTT
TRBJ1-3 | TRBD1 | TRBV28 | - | CASSAPGQGGGNTIYF | TGTGCCAGCAGTGCTCCGGGACAGGGTGGCGGAAACACCATATATTTT
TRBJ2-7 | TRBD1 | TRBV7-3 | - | CASSPGQGESYEQYF | TGTGCCAGCAGCCCCGGACAGGGGGAATCCTACGAGCAGTACTTC
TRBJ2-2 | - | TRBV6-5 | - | CASRWGGSNTGELFF | TGTGCCAGCAGATGGGGGGGCTCGAACACCGGGGAGCTGTTTTTT
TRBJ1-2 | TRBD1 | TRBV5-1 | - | CASSLVAGTGVGYTF | TGCGCCAGCAGCTTGGTGGCCGGGACAGGGGTCGGCTACACCTTC
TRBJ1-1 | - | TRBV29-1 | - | CSVEVTGNTEAFF | TGCAGCGTTGAAGTTACAGGTAACACTGAAGCTTTCTTT
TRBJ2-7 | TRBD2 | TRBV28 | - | CASSLAGGSSYEQYF | TGTGCCAGCAGTTTGGCGGGGGGGAGCTCCTACGAGCAGTACTTC
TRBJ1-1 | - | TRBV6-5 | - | CASSTRGEAFF | TGTGCCAGCAGTACAAGGGGGGAAGCTTTCTTT
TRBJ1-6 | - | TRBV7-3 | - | CASSLTPRRDSPLHF | TGTGCCAGCAGCTTAACCCCCCGGAGGGACTCACCCCTCCACTTT
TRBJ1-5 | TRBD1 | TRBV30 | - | CAWRGQGGNQPQHF | TGTGCCTGGAGGGGACAGGGAGGCAATCAGCCCCAGCATTTT
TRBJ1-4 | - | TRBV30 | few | CAWSSDSGGGKLFF | TGTGCCTGGTCTAGTGACAGCGGGGGGGGAAAACTGTTTTTT
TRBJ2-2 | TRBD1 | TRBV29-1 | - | CAIAGQGVSGELFF | TGCGCAATTGCGGGACAGGGGGTATCCGGGGAGCTGTTTTTT
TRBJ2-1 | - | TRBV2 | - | CASSETGEQFF | TGTGCCAGCAGTGAAACGGGTGAGCAGTTCTTC
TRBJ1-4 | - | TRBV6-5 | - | CASSYGPATNEKLFF | TGTGCCAGCAGTTATGGCCCTGCAACTAATGAAAAACTGTTTTTT